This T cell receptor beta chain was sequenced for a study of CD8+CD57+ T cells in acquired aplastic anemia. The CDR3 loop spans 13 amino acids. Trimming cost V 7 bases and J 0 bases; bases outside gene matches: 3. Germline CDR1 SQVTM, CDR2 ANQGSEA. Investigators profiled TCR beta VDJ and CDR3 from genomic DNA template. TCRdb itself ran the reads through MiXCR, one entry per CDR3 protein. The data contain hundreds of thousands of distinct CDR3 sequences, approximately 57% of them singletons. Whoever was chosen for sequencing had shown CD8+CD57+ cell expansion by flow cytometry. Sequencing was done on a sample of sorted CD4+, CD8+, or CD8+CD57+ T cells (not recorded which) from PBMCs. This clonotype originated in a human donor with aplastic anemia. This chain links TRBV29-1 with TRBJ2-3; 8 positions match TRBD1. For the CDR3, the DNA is TGCAGCGGAGGACAGGGAAGCACAGATACGCAGTATTTT. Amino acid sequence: CSGGQGSTDTQYF.